This TCR beta chain stems from a study of blood T cells in healthy people across ages. For the second PCR, which ran for about 6 to 11 cycles, a sample-barcoded 5' primer and a J-beta primer mix were used. One entry per CDR3 protein results from TCRdb running MiXCR on the 5' RACE reads. The table includes 800,000 or so distinct CDR3 sequences, about half detected once. Germline V gives CDR1 DFQATT, CDR2 SNEGSKA (reference sequence). The V end lost 5 bases, the J end lost 5 bases, and 13 bases lay between the germline ends. The CDR3 has 12 amino acids. This clonotype appeared a few times. Sequenced: blood. The chain carries TRBV20-1 and TRBJ2-7; maybe TRBD1 (6 bases). This TCR derives from a man older than 75 in good health. CDR3 in amino acids: CSALPGANEQYF. The CDR3 DNA sequence: TGCAGTGCTCTCCCAGGGGCGAACGAGCAGTACTTC.